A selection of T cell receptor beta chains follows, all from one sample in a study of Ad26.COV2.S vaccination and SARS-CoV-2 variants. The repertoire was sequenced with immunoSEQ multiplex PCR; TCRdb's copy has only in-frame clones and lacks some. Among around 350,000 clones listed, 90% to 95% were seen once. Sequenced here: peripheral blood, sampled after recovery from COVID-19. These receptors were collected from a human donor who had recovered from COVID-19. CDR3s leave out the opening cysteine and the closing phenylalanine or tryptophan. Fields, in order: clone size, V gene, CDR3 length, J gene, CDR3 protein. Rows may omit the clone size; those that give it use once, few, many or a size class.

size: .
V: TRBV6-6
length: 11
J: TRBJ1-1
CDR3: ASSYGENTEAF

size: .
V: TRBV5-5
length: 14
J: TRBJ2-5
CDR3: ASSLRPPVYQETQY

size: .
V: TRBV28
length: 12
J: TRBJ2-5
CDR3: ASSLGGTGGQEY

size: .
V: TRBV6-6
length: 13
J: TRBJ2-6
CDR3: ASRGRGSGANVLT

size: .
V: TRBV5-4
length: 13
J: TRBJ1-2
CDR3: ASSLNRDRVYGYT

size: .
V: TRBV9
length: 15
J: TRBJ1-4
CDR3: ASSVVGGTDVNEKLF

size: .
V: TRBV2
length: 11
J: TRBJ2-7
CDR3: ASREDGPYEQY

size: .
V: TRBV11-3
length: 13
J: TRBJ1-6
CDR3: ASSLSGTENSPLH

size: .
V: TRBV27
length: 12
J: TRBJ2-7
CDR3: ASSLRQDLYEQY

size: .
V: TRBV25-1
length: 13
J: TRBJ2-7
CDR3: ASSEGQVGSYEQY

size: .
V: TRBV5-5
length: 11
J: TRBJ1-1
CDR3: ASSLGPGTEAF

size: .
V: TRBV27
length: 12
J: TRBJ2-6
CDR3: ASSFGGGANVLT

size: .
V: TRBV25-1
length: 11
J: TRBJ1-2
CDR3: ASSEPRERGYT

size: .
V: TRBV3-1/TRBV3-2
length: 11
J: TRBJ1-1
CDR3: ASSQDRVTEAF

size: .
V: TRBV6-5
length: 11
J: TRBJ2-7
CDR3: ASSPGTTYEQY

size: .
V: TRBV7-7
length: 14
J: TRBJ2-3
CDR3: ASSLGLAGGTDTQY

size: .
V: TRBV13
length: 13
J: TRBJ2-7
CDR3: ASSPHSDGTYEQY

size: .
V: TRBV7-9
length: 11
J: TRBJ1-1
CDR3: ASSQGTNTEAF

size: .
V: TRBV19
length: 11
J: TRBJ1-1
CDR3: ASRDRLNTEAF

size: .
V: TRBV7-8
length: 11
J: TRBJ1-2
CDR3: ASSLYRNYGYT

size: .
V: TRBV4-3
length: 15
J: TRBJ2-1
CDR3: ASSQVTGGRSYNEQF

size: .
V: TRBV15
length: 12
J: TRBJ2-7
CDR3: ATSFRRQGYEQY

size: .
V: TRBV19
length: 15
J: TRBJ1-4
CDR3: ASSMQQGLSVMKGLF

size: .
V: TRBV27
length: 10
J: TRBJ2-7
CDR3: ASSKGGNEQY

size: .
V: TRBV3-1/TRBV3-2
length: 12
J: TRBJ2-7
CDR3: ASSQAGLLDEQY

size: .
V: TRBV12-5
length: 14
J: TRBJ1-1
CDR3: ASGHPQGAVDTEAF

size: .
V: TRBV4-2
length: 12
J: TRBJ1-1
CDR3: ASSGWDGGTEAF

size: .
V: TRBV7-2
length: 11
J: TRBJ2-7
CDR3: ASSLYDPYEQY

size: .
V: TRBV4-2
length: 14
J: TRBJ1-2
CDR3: ASSLPRGGGTYGYT

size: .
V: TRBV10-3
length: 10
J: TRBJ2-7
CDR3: AAKDSSYEQY

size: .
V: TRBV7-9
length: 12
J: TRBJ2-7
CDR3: ASSLGLHSYEQY

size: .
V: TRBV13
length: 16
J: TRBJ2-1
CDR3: ASSSLSRGAAAYNEQF

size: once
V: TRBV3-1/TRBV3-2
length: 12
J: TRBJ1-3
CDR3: ASSQQGFGNTIY

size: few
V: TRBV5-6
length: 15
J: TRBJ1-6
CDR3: ASSLGARNHYNSPLH

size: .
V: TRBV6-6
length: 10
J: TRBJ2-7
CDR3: ASSFNNYEQY

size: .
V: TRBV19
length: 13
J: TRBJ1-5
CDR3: ASKLGKGGNQPQH

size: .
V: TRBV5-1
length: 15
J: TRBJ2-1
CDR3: ASSWAGLAGGLDEQF

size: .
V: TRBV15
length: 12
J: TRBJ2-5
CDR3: ATSRDKGWETQY

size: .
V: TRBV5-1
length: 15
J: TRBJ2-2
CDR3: ASSSTTSGGQTGELF

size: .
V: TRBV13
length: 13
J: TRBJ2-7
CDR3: ASSPTGTGFYEQY

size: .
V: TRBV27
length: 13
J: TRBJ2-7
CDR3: ASSFGRPGRREQY

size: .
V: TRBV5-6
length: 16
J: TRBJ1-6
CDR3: ASSFGSRTGGLDSPLH

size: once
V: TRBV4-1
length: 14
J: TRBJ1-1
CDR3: ASSQGRGRGNTEAF

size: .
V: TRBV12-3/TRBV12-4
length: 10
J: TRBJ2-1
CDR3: ASRLTEREQF

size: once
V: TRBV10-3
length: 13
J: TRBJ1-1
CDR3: AISESSRDRVEAF

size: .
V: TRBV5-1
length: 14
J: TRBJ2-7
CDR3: ASSLRQGSGGYEQY

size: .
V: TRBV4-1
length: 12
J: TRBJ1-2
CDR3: ASSQDPPHHGYT